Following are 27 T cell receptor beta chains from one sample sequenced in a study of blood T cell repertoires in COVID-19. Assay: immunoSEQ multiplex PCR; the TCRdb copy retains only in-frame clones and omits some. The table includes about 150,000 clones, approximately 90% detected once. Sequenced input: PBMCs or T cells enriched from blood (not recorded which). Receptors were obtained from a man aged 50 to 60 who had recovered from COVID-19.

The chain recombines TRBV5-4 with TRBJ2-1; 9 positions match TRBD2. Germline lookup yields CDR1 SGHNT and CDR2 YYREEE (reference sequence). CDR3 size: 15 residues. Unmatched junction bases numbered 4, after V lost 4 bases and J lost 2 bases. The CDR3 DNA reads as TGTGCCAGCAGCCTTAGCGGGAGCACCTACAATGAGCAGTTCTTC. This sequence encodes CASSLSGSTYNEQFF.

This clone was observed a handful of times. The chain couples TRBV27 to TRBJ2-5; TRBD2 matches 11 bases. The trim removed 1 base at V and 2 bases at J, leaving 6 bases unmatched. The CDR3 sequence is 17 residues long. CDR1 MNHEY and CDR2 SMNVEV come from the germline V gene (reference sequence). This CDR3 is CASSLYKGTSGQETQYF. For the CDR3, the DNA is TGTGCCAGCAGTTTATATAAGGGGACTAGCGGACAAGAGACCCAGTACTTC.

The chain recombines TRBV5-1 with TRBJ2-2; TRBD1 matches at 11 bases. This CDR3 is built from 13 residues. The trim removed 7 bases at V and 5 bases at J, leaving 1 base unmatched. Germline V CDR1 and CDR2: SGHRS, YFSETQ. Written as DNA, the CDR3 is TGCGCCAGCGGACAGGGGGCGACCGGGGAGCTGTTTTTT. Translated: CASGQGATGELFF. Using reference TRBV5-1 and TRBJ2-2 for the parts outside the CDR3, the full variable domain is KAGVTQTPRYLIKTRGQQVTLSCSPISGHRSVSWYQQTPGQGLQFLFEYFSETQRNKGNFPGRFSGRQFSNSRSEMNVSTLELGDSALYLCASGQGATGELFFGEGSRLTVL.

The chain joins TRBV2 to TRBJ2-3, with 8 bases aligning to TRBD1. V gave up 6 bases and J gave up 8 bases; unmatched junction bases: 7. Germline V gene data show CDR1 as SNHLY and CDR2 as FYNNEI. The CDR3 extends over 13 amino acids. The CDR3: CASRDQTGATQYF. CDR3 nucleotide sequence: TGTGCCAGCAGAGATCAGACAGGGGCTACGCAGTATTTT. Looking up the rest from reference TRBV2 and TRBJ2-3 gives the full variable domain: EPEVTQTPSHQVTQMGQEVILRCVPISNHLYFYWYRQILGQKVEFLVSFYNNEISEKSEIFDDQFSVERPDGSNFTLKIRSTKLEDSAMYFCASRDQTGATQYFGPGTRLTVL.

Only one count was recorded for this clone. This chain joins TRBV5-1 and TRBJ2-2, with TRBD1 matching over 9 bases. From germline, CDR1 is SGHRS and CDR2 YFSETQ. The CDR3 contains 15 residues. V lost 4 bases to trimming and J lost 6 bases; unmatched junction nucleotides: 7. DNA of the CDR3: TGCGCCAGCAGCCCCCGGGACAGGGTTCCCGGGGAGCTGTTTTTT. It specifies CASSPRDRVPGELFF.

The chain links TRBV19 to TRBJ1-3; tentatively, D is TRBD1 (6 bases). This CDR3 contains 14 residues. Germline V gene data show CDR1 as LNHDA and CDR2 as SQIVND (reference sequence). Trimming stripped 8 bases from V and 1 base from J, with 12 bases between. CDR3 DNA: TGTGCCAGTCGATACCAGGGGTCTGGAAACACCATATATTTT. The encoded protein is CASRYQGSGNTIYF.

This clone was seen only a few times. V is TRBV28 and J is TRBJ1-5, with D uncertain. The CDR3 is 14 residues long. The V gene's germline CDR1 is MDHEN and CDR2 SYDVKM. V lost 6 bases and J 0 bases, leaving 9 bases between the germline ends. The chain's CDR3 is CASRGGNSNQPQHF. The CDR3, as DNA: TGTGCCAGCAGGGGCGGGAATAGCAATCAGCCCCAGCATTTT. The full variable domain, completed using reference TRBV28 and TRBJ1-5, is DVKVTQSSRYLVKRTGEKVFLECVQDMDHENMFWYRQDPGLGLRLIYFSYDVKMKEKGDIPEGYSVSREKKERFSLILESASTNQTSMYLCASRGGNSNQPQHFGDGTRLSIL.

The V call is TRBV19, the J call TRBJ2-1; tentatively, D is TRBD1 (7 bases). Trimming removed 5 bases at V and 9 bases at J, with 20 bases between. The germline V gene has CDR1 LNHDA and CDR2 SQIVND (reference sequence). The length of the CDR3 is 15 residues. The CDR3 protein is CASSVGPRGAGEQFF. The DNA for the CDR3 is TGTGCCAGTAGTGTCGGGCCCAGGGGGGCCGGTGAGCAGTTCTTC. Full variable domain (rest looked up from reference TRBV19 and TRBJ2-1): DGGITQSPKYLFRKEGQNVTLSCEQNLNHDAMYWYRQDPGQGLRLIYYSQIVNDFQKGDIAEGYSVSREKKESFPLTVTSAQKNPTAFYLCASSVGPRGAGEQFFGPGTRLTVL.

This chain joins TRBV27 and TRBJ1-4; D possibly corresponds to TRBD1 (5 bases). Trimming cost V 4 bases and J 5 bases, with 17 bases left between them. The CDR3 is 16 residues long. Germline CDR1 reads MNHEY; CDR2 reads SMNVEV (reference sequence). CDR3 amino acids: CASSSGRDGRNEKLFF. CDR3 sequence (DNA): TGTGCCAGCAGTTCGGGGAGGGACGGAAGGAATGAAAAACTGTTTTTT.

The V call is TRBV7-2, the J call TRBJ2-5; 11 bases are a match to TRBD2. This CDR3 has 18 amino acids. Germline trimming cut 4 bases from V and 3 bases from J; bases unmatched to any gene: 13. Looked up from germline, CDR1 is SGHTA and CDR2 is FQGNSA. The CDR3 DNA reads TGTGCCAGCAGCTCCCTCCTAACTAGCGGGAGTATAAAAGAGACCCAGTACTTC. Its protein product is CASSSLLTSGSIKETQYF.

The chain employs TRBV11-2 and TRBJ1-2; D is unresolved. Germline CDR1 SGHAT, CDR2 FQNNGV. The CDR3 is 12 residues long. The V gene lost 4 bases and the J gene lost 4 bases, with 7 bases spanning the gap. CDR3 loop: CASSSRGYGYTF. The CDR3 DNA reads TGTGCCAGCAGCTCCCGGGGCTATGGCTACACCTTC.

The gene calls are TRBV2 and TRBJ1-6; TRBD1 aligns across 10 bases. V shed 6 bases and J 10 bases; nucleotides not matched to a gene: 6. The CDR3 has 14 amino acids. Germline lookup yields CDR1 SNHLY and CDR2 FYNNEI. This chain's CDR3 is CASRGGTGDSPLHF. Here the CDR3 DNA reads TGTGCCAGCAGAGGTGGGACAGGGGACTCACCCCTCCACTTT.

The CDR3 is CASSSTGSGNQPQHF. The CDR3 bases are TGTGCCAGCTCATCTACAGGGTCGGGCAATCAGCCCCAGCATTTT. This sequence joins TRBV18 and TRBJ1-5; the D gene is possibly TRBD1 (6 bases). CDR3 length: 15 amino acids. The germline CDR1 and CDR2 sequences are KGHSH and LQKENI. The V end was cut by 5 bases, the J end by 2 bases, with 13 bases between.

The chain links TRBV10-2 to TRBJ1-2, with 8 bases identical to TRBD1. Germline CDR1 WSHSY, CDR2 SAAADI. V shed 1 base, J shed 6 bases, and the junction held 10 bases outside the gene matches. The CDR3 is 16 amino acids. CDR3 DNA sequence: TGCGCCAGCAGTGAGTTGAAAATGACAGGGGATAATGGCTACACCTTC. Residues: CASSELKMTGDNGYTF.

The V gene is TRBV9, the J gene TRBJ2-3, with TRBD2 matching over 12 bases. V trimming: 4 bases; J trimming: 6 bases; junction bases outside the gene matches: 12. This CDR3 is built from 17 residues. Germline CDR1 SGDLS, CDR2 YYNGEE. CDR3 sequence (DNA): TGTGCCAGCAGCCAGCCTAGCGGGAGGGTCCTTGTCGATACGCAGTATTTT. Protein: CASSQPSGRVLVDTQYF.

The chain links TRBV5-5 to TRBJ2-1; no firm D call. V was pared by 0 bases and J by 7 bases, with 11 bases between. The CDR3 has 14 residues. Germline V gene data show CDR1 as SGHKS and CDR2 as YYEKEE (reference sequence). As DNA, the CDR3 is TGTGCCAGCAGCTTGGTGGCCCTTACAAATGAGCAGTTCTTC. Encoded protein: CASSLVALTNEQFF.

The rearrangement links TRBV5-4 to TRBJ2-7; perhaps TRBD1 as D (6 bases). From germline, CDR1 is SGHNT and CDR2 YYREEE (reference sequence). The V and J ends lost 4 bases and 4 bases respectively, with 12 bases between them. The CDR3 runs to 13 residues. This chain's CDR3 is CASSPGTLYEQYF. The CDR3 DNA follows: TGTGCCAGCAGCCCCGGGACATTGTACGAGCAGTACTTC.

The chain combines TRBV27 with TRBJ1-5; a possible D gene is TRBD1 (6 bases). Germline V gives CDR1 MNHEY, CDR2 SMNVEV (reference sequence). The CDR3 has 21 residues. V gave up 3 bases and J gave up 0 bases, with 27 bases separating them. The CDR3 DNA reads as TGTGCCAGCAGTTTGTCGGCAATCTCTCCAACAGGGCCCTATAGCAATCAGCCCCAGCATTTT. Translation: CASSLSAISPTGPYSNQPQHF.

This chain's CDR3 is CASSLPGLRGELFF. The CDR3 DNA is TGTGCCAGCAGCTTACCAGGTCTCCGAGGGGAGCTGTTTTTT. The V call is TRBV7-3, the J call TRBJ2-2; D call uncertain. Between the trimmed V and J ends, which lost 2 bases and 8 bases, there was a span of 12 bases. The CDR3 is made up of 14 amino acids. Germline CDR1 SGHTA, CDR2 FQGTGA.

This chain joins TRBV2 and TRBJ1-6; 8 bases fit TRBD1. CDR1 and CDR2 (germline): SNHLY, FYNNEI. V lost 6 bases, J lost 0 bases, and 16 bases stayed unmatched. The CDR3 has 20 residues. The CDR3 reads CASRDREGGRMNSYNSPLHF. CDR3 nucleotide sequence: TGTGCCAGCAGGGACAGGGAGGGGGGCCGGATGAACTCCTATAATTCACCCCTCCACTTT.

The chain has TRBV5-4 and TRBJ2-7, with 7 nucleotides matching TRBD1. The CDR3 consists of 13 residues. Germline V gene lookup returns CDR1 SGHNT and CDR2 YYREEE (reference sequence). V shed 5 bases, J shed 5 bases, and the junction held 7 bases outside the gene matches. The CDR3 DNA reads TGTGCCAGCAGGTCCCAGGGGACAGACGAGCAGTACGTC. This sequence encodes CASRSQGTDEQYV.

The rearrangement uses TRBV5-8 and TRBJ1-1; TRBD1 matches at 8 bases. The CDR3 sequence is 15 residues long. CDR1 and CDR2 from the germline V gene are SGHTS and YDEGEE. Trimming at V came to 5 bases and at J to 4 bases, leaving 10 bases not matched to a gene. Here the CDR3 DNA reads TGTGCCAGCAGTCTCAGGGGGCGAGGGGTCACTGAAGCTTTCTTT. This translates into CASSLRGRGVTEAFF.

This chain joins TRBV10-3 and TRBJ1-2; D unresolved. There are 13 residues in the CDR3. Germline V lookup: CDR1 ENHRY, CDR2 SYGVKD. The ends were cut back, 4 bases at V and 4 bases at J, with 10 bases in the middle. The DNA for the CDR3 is TGTGCCATCAGTGGTGAGGTACTCTATGGCTACACCTTC. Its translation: CAISGEVLYGYTF.

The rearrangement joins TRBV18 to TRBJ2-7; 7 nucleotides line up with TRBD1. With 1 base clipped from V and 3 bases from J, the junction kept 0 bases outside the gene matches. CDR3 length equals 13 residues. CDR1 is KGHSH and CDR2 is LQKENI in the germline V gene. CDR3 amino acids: CASSPRQGYEQYV. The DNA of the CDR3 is TGTGCCAGCTCACCACGACAGGGCTACGAGCAGTACGTC.

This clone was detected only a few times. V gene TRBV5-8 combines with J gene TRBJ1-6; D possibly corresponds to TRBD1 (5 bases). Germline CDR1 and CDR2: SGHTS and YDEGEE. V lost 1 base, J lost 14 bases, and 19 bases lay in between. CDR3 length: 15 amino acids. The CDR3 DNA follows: TGTGCCAGCAGCTTGATTGGGGGAGGGAGAAAAACCCTCCACTTT. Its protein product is CASSLIGGGRKTLHF.

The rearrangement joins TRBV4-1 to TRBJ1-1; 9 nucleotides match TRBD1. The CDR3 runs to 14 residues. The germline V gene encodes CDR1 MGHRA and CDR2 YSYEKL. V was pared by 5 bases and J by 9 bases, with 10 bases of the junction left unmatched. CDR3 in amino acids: CASSIFRDREKAFF. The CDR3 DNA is TGCGCCAGCAGCATTTTCCGGGACAGGGAAAAAGCTTTCTTT.

This CDR3 reads CAWSTSRTSGRTDTQYF. CDR3 in DNA: TGTGCCTGGAGTACCTCCAGGACTAGCGGGAGAACAGATACGCAGTATTTT. The rearrangement links TRBV30 to TRBJ2-3; the match to TRBD2 covers 13 bases. CDR1 GTSNPN and CDR2 SVGIG come from the germline V gene (reference sequence). V lost 2 bases, J lost 3 bases, and 8 bases stayed unmatched. This CDR3 is built from 17 residues. Using reference TRBV30 and TRBJ2-3 for the parts outside the CDR3, the full variable domain is SQTIHQWPATLVQPVGSPLSLECTVEGTSNPNLYWYRQAAGRGLQLLFYSVGIGQISSEVPQNLSASRPQDRQFILSSKKLLLSDSGFYLCAWSTSRTSGRTDTQYFGPGTRLTVL.